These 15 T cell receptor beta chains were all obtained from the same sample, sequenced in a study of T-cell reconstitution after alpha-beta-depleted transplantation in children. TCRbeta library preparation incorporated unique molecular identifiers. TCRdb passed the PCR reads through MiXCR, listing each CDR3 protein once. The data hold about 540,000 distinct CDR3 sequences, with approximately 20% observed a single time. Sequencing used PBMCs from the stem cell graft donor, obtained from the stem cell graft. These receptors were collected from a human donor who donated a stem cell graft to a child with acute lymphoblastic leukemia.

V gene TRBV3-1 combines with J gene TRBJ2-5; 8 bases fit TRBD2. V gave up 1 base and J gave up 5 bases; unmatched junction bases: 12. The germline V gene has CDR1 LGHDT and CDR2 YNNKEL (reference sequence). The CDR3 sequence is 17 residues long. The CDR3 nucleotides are TGTGCCAGCAGCCAAGGAACGCCGGGACTAGGGCGTGAGACCCAGTACTTC. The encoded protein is CASSQGTPGLGRETQYF.

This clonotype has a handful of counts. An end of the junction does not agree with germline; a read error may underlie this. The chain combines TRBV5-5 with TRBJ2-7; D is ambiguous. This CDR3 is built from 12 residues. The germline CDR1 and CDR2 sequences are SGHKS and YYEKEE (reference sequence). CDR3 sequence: CASSPTHYDQYF. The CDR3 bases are TGTGCCAGCAGCCCCACTCACTACGATCAGTACTTC.

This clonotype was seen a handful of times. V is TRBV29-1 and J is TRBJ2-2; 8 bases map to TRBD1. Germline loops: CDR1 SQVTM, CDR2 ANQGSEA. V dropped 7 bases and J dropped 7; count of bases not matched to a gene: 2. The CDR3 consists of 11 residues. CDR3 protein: CSGGQGGELFF. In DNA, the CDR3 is TGCAGCGGCGGACAGGGCGGGGAGCTGTTTTTT.

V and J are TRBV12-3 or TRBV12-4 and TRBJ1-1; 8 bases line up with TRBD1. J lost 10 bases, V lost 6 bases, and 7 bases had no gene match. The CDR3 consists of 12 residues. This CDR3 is CASSPGGPRAFF. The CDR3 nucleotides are TGTGCCAGCAGCCCAGGGGGCCCCAGAGCTTTCTTT.

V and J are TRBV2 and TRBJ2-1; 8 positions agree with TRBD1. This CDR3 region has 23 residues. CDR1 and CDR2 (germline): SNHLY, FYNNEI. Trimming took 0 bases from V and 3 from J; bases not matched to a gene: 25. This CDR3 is CASSEALYRTGRRDQRGYNEQFF. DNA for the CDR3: TGTGCCAGCAGTGAAGCGCTTTATCGGACAGGGCGGAGGGATCAACGGGGCTACAATGAGCAGTTCTTC.

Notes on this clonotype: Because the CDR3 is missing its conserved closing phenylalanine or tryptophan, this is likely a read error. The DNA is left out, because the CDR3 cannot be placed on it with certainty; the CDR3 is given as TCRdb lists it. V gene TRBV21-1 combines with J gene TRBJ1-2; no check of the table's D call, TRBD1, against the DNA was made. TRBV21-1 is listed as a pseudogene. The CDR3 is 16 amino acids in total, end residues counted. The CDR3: CASSKASGGAGYGYTL.

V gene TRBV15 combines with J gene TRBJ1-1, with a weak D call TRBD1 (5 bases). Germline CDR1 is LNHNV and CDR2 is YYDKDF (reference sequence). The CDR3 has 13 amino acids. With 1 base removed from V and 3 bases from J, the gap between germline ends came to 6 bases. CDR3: CATSRAGYTEAFF. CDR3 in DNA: TGTGCCACCAGCAGAGCAGGGTACACTGAAGCTTTCTTT.

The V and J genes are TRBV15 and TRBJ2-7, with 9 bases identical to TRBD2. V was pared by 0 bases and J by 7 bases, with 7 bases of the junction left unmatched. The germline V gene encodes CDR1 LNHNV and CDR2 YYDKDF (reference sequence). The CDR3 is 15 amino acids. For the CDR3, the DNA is TGTGCCACCAGCAGAGATAGACTAGCGGCGGGGGAGCAGTACTTC. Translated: CATSRDRLAAGEQYF. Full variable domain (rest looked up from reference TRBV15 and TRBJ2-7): DAMVIQNPRYQVTQFGKPVTLSCSQTLNHNVMYWYQQKSSQAPKLLFHYYDKDFNNEADTPDNFQSRRPNTSFCFLDIRSPGLGDTAMYLCATSRDRLAAGEQYFGPGTRLTVT.

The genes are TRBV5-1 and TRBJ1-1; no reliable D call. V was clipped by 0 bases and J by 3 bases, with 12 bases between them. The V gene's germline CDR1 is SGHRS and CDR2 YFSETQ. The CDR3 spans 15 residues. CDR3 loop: CASSLEPNWDTEAFF. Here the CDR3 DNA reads TGCGCCAGCAGCTTGGAACCCAACTGGGACACTGAAGCTTTCTTT.

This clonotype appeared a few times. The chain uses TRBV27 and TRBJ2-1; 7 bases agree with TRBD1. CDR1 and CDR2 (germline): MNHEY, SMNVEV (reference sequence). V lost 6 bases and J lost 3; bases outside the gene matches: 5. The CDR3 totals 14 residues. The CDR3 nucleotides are TGTGCCAGCAGCCGGGACAGCTACTACAATGAGCAGTTCTTC. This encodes CASSRDSYYNEQFF.

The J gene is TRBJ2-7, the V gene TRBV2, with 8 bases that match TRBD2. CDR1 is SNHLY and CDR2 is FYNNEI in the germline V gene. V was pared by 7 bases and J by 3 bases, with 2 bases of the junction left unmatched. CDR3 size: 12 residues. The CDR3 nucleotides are TGTGCCAGCAAGGCGGGAGGCTACGAGCAGTACTTC. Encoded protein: CASKAGGYEQYF.

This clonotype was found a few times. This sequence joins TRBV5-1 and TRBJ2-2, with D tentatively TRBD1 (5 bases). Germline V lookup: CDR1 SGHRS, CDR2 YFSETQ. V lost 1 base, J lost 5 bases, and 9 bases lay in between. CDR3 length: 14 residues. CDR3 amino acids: CASSLIGATGELFF. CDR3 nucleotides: TGCGCCAGCAGCTTGATAGGGGCGACCGGGGAGCTGTTTTTT.

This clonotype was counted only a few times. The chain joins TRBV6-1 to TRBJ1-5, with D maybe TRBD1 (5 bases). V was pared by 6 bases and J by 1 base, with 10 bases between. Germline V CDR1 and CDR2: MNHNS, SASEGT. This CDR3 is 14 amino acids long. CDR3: CASSSHRSNQPQHF. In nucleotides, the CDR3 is TGTGCCAGCAGCTCCCACAGGAGCAATCAGCCCCAGCATTTT.

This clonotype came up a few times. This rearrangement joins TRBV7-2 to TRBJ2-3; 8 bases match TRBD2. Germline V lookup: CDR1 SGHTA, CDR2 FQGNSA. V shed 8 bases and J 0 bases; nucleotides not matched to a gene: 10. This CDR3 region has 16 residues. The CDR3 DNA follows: TGTGCCAGCCGCTCCGGGAGGGCCACTAGCACAGATACGCAGTATTTT. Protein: CASRSGRATSTDTQYF.

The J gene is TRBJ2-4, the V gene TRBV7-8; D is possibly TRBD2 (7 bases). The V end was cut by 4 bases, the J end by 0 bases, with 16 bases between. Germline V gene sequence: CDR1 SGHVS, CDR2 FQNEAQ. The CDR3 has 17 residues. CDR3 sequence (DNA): TGTGCCAGCAGCTCCCTAGGGGGGGGCCTAGCCAAAAACATTCAGTACTTC. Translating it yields CASSSLGGGLAKNIQYF. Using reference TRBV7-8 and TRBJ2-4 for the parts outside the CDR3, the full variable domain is GAGVSQSPRYKVAKRGQDVALRCDPISGHVSLFWYQQALGQGPEFLTYFQNEAQLDKSGLPSDRFFAERPEGSVSTLKIQRTQQEDSAVYLCASSSLGGGLAKNIQYFGAGTRLSVL.